This TCR beta chain was identified during a study of T-cell reconstitution after alpha-beta-depleted transplantation in children. Study-level findings and limits: The high TCRbeta diversity at day 60 in some patients came from surviving recipient T cells and thymic progenitors. Newly generated T cells supplied most T-cell counts and diversity one year post-transplant. About two months after transplant, alpha-beta T cells reportedly came from several hundred expanded graft clones.

CDR1 is SQVTM, CDR2 ANQGSEA, per germline. The CDR3 sequence is 14 residues long. The junction had 6 bases not matched to a gene; V was cut back by 6 bases and J by 3 bases. This clonotype was picked up a small number of times. Its specificity is not known. During its preparation, the TCRbeta library received unique molecular identifiers. TCRdb re-derived calls from the PCR reads in MiXCR, one entry per CDR3 protein. The repertoire holds hundreds of thousands of distinct CDR3 sequences, with 10% to 15% as singletons. The sequenced sample was PBMCs, mostly from graft donor cells, obtained 360 days after TCRalphabeta/CD19-depleted stem cell transplant. The clonotype comes from a male patient between 10 and 17 years old who had a stem cell transplant for acute myeloid leukemia, so the T cells may come from the graft donor. V and J are TRBV29-1 and TRBJ2-1; 9 positions match TRBD2. The CDR3 spells CSVNSGRSYNEQFF. The CDR3 coding sequence is TGCAGCGTCAATAGCGGGAGAAGCTACAATGAGCAGTTCTTC.